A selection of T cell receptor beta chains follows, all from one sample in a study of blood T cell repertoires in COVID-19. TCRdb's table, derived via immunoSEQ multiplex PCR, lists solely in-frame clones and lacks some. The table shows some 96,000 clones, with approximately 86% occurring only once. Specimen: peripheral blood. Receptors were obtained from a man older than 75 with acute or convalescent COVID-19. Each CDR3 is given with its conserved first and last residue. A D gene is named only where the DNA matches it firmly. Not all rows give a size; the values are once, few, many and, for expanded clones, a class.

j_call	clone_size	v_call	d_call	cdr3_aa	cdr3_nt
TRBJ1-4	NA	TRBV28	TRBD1	CASRPTGGSEKLFF	TGTGCCAGCAGGCCGACAGGGGGTAGTGAAAAACTGTTTTTT
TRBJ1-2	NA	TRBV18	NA	CASSPPRGVDGYTF	TGTGCCAGCTCACCGCCCCGGGGAGTAGATGGCTACACCTTC
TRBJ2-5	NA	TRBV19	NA	CASSIAYQETQYF	TGTGCCAGTAGTATAGCCTACCAAGAGACCCAGTACTTC
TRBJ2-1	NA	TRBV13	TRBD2	CASSSGTSGRNEQFF	TGTGCCAGCAGCTCTGGGACTAGCGGGAGAAATGAGCAGTTCTTC
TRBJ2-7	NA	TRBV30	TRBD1	CAWSLCSGPGQVFCEQYF	TGTGCCTGGAGTCTATGCTCGGGACCGGGACAGGTTTTTTGCGAGCAGTACTTC
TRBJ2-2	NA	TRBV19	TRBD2	CASGVAGVTGELFF	TGTGCCAGTGGGGTAGCGGGAGTCACCGGGGAGCTGTTTTTT
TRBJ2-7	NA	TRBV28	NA	CASSSTGFDQFTGEQYF	TGTGCCAGCAGTTCCACCGGGTTCGACCAATTCACGGGCGAGCAGTACTTC
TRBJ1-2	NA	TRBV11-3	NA	CASSLGGRGTNYGYTF	TGTGCCAGCAGCTTAGGAGGAAGGGGGACCAACTATGGCTACACCTTC
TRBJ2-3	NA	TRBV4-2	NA	CASSQEGWEADTDTQYF	TGTGCCAGCAGCCAAGAGGGGTGGGAGGCAGACACAGATACGCAGTATTTT
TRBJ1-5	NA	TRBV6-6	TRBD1	CASSSGTGLGNQPQHF	TGTGCCAGCAGTTCCGGGACAGGGCTTGGCAATCAGCCCCAGCATTTT
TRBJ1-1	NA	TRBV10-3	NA	CAISAYPGAEAFF	TGTGCCATCTCAGCCTATCCAGGGGCTGAAGCTTTCTTT
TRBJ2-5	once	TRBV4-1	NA	CASSQGGTARQAQYF	TGCGCCAGCAGCCAAGGCGGGACAGCCCGTCAGGCCCAGTACTTC
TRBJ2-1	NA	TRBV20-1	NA	CSARRSNEQFF	TGCAGTGCCAGGAGGTCCAATGAGCAGTTCTTC
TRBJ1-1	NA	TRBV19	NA	CASRELNRGNTEAFF	TGTGCCAGTAGGGAACTAAATCGGGGGAACACTGAAGCTTTCTTT
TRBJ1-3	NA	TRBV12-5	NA	CASAAGVSGNTIYF	TGTGCTAGTGCCGCAGGCGTCTCTGGAAACACCATATATTTT
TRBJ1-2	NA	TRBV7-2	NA	CASSPPRGRAGGGYTF	TGTGCCAGCAGCCCCCCAAGGGGCCGCGCGGGGGGTGGCTACACCTTC
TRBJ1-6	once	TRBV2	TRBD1	CASSPGTGYSPLHF	TGTGCCAGCAGTCCCGGGACAGGGTATTCACCCCTCCACTTT
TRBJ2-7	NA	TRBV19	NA	CASSIRSGFYEQYF	TGTGCCAGTAGTATAAGGAGCGGTTTTTACGAGCAGTACTTC
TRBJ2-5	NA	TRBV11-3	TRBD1	CASSAGTGVQETQYF	TGTGCCAGCAGCGCGGGGACAGGGGTACAAGAGACCCAGTACTTC
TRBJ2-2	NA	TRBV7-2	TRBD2	CASSLLAGDTGELFF	TGTGCCAGCAGCTTACTAGCGGGAGACACCGGGGAGCTGTTTTTT
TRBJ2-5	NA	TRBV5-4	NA	CASSPVGGETQYF	TGTGCCAGCAGCCCGGTAGGGGGAGAGACCCAGTACTTC
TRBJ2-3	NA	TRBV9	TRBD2	CASSVVGAGADTQYF	TGTGCCAGCAGCGTAGTTGGGGCGGGAGCAGATACGCAGTATTTT
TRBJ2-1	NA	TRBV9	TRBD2	CASSVGGLAGGNEQFF	TGTGCCAGCAGCGTAGGGGGACTAGCGGGAGGCAATGAGCAGTTCTTC
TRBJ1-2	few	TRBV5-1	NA	CASSLPGYTF	TGCGCCAGCAGCTTGCCGGGCTACACCTTC
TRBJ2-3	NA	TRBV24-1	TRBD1	CATSDLPGQGTDTQYF	TGTGCCACCAGTGATCTCCCGGGACAGGGCACAGATACGCAGTATTTT
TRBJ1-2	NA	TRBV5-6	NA	CASSLDHPRGYTF	TGTGCCAGCAGCCTAGACCACCCGAGGGGCTACACCTTC
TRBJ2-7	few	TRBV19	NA	CASSRQISSYEQYF	TGTGCCAGTAGTAGACAGATTAGCTCCTACGAGCAGTACTTC
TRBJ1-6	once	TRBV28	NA	CASSLLDNSPLHF	TGTGCCAGCAGTTTACTAGACAATTCACCCCTCCACTTT
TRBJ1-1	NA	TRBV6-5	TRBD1	CASSSQGARAFF	TGTGCCAGCAGTTCACAGGGGGCAAGAGCTTTCTTT
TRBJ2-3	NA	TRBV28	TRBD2	CASSLRTGTSGSVADTQYF	TGTGCCAGCAGTTTAAGAACCGGGACTAGCGGGAGTGTGGCAGATACGCAGTATTTT
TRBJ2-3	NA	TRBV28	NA	CAIVGGGTDTQYF	TGTGCCATCGTAGGGGGTGGCACAGATACGCAGTATTTT
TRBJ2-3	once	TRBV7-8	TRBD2	CASSLTSGPQYF	TGTGCCAGCAGCCTTACTAGCGGGCCTCAGTATTTT
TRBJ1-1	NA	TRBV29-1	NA	CSVQGLGQNTEAFF	TGCAGCGTTCAGGGGTTGGGACAGAACACTGAAGCTTTCTTT
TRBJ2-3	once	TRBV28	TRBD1	CASSFLDREADTQYF	TGTGCCAGCAGTTTCCTGGACAGGGAGGCAGATACGCAGTATTTT
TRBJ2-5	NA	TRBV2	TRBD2	CASERGLQETQYF	TGTGCCAGCGAAAGGGGACTACAAGAGACCCAGTACTTC
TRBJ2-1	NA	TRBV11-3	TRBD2	CASSLGGLAGYNEQFF	TGTGCCAGCAGCTTAGGGGGACTAGCGGGGTACAATGAGCAGTTCTTC
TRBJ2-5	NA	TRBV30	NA	CAWSGTRPDGEQETQYF	TGTGCCTGGAGTGGAACCCGACCCGACGGAGAGCAAGAGACCCAGTACTTC
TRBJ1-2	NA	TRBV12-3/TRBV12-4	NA	CASSPTGGYGYTF	TGTGCCAGCAGTCCGACGGGGGGCTATGGCTACACCTTC
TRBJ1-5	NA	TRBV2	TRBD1	CASRVGTGGGNQPQHF	TGTGCCAGCAGAGTAGGGACAGGGGGCGGCAATCAGCCCCAGCATTTT
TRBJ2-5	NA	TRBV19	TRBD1	CASSRDSETQYF	TGTGCCAGTAGTAGGGACAGCGAGACCCAGTACTTC
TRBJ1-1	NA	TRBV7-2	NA	CASSPDRYGTEAFF	TGTGCCAGCAGCCCTGACAGATACGGGACTGAAGCTTTCTTT
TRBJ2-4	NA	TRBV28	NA	CASSPRVGGLTKNIQYF	TGTGCCAGCAGTCCTCGCGTTGGCGGGCTGACCAAAAACATTCAGTACTTC
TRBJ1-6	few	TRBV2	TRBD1	CASSEQWDRGNSPLHF	TGTGCCAGCAGTGAACAATGGGACAGGGGTAATTCACCCCTCCACTTT
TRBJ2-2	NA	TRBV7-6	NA	CASNAGKDTGELFF	TGTGCCAGCAACGCAGGGAAAGACACCGGGGAGCTGTTTTTT
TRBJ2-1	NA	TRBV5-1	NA	CASAVQGSSNEQFF	TGCGCCAGCGCGGTACAGGGTAGTAGTAATGAGCAGTTCTTC
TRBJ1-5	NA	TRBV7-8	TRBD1	CASSLTGVDNQPQHF	TGTGCCAGCAGCCTGACAGGGGTGGACAATCAGCCCCAGCATTTT
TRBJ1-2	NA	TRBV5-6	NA	CASSLVTGLGYGYTF	TGTGCCAGCTCGCTCGTCACAGGGCTGGGCTATGGCTACACCTTC
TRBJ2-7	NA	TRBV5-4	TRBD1	CASSTGQRYEQYF	TGTGCCAGCAGCACGGGACAGAGGTACGAGCAGTACTTC
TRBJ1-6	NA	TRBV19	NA	CASSQGRNSPLHF	TGTGCCAGTAGTCAGGGTCGGAATTCACCCCTCCACTTT
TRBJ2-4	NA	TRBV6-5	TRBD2	CATEGREGRNIQYF	TGTGCCACGGAGGGGCGGGAGGGCCGAAACATTCAGTACTTC
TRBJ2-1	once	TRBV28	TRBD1	CASSSPLGTGDKISYNEQFF	TGTGCCAGCAGTTCACCTCTCGGGACAGGGGATAAGATTTCCTACAATGAGCAGTTCTTC
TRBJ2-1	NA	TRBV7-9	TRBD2	CASSSSRLAGDNEQFF	TGTGCCAGCAGCTCCTCGAGACTAGCGGGAGACAATGAGCAGTTCTTC
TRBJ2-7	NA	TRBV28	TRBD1	CASSLGTGRAREQYF	TGTGCCAGCAGTCTCGGGACAGGGAGAGCGAGAGAGCAGTACTTC
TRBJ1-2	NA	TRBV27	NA	CASSLLFYGYTF	TGTGCCAGCAGTTTATTATTCTATGGCTACACCTTC
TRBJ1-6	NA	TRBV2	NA	CASSRDGGEGTLHF	TGTGCCAGCAGTAGAGATGGGGGCGAGGGCACCCTCCACTTT